Listed below are T cell receptor beta chains from one sample, sequenced in a study of tumor and adjacent non-tumor tissue in lung cancer. Via MiXCR, TCRdb re-called the multiplex PCR reads, giving one row per CDR3 protein. The data hold about 48,000 distinct CDR3 sequences, with under 75% observed a single time. The specimen was distant non-tumor lung tissue. The source is a woman aged 70-85 years with non-small cell lung cancer. CDR3s include the opening cysteine and the closing phenylalanine or tryptophan. A D gene is named only where the DNA matches it firmly. Clone sizes are given selectively: once, few, many, or a class where the clone is expanded.

>many|-|TRBV12-3/TRBV12-4|TRBJ2-1
CASSFTGDNNEQFF
TGTGCCAGCAGTTTCACCGGCGACAACAATGAGCAGTTCTTC
>-|-|TRBV10-3|TRBJ1-2
CAISDPTGVYGCTF
-
>-|-|TRBV14|TRBJ2-7
CASSQFLDAEQYF
TGTGCCAGCAGTCAATTCCTAGATGCTGAGCAGTACTTC
>many|TRBD1|TRBV6-2/TRBV6-3|TRBJ1-1
CASSITRTGAGFF
TGTGCCAGCAGTATAACCAGGACAGGGGCTGGTTTCTTT
>-|TRBD2|TRBV4-1|TRBJ2-3
CASSQKTSGRLLDTHYF
TGCGCCAGCAGCCAAAAAACTAGCGGGAGACTTCTAGATACGCACTATTTT
>many|-|TRBV20-1|TRBJ2-1
CSASKAGPYNEQFF
TGCAGTGCTAGCAAAGCGGGCCCCTACAATGAGCAGTTCTTC
>-|-|TRBV6-1|TRBJ1-2
CVSSEGQGFGYGYTF
TGTGTCAGCAGTGAAGGTCAGGGGTTCGGCTACGGCTACACCTTC
>-|-|TRBV18|TRBJ1-3
CASSPRKGAISGNTIYF
TGTGCCAGCTCACCACGAAAGGGTGCAATCTCTGGAAACACCATATATTTT
>once|TRBD2|TRBV20-1|TRBJ2-1
CSARDTGLAGGNNEQFF
TGCAGTGCTAGAGACACCGGACTAGCGGGGGGGAACAATGAGCAGTTCTTC
>many|-|TRBV12-3/TRBV12-4|TRBJ2-3
CASSLDSNSGLDTQYF
TGTGCCAGCAGTTTAGACTCCAATTCGGGGTTAGATACGCAGTATTTT
>once|-|TRBV7-3|TRBJ2-3
CASSRETGGPDTQYF
TGTGCCAGCAGCCGCGAGACTGGGGGTCCAGATACGCAGTATTTT
>-|TRBD1|TRBV6-5|TRBJ1-2
CASCWDRGYGHTF
TGCGCCAGCTGCTGGGACAGGGGCTATGGCCACACCTTC
>-|-|TRBV6-1|TRBJ1-2
CTSNEGIGLDYGYTF
TGTACCAGCAACGAGGGGATAGGGTTGGACTATGGCTACACCTTC
>-|TRBD1|TRBV6-1|TRBJ2-3
CASWDNQDREDTQYF
TGTGCCAGCTGGGACAACCAGGACAGGGAAGATACACAGTATTTT
>-|TRBD1|TRBV6-2/TRBV6-3|TRBJ2-1
CASTTGGSSWKNNERFF
TGTGCCAGTACGACAGGGGGCTCGTCATGGAAAAACAATGAGCGGTTCTTC
>-|TRBD1|TRBV4-1|TRBJ2-1
CASSQDLTGYQRQFF
TGCGCCAGCAGCCAAGACCTGACAGGGTATCAGAGGCAGTTCTTC
>few|-|TRBV19|TRBJ2-6
CASSIASSGANVLTF
TGTGCCAGTAGTATCGCCAGCTCTGGGGCCAACGTCCTGACTTTC
>once|TRBD2|TRBV12-3/TRBV12-4|TRBJ2-5
CASSASGRRETHYF
TGTGCCAGCAGTGCTAGCGGGAGACGAGAGACCCATTACTTC
>-|-|TRBV6-5|TRBJ2-7
CASSSGTTGYEQYF
TGTGCCAGCAGTTCCGGGACAACGGGCTACGAGCAGTACTTC
>-|-|TRBV12-3/TRBV12-4|TRBJ2-2
CTSSLRQTGELFF
TGTACCAGCAGCTTAAGACAAACCGGGGAGCTGTTTTTT
>-|-|TRBV12-3/TRBV12-4|TRBJ2-1
CVSSPGGNEHFF
TGTGTCAGCAGTCCCGGGGGTAATGAGCACTTCTTC
>-|-|TRBV28|TRBJ2-7
CASSSTLPPYEQYF
TGTGCCAGCAGTTCCACCCTACCTCCCTACGAGCAGTACTTC
>once|-|TRBV9|TRBJ2-1
CASSVIGFGEQFF
TGTGCCAGCAGCGTAATCGGGTTCGGTGAGCAGTTCTTC
>-|TRBD2|TRBV19|TRBJ2-1
CASSPVAGVTYNEQFF
TGTGCCAGTAGTCCAGTAGCGGGAGTCACCTACAATGAGCAGTTCTTC
>few|TRBD2|TRBV10-3|TRBJ2-5
CAIRGGSGALEETPYF
TGTGCCATCCGGGGAGGCAGCGGGGCACTAGAAGAGACCCCGTACTTC
>-|-|TRBV5-5|TRBJ1-1
CANTLLGDTEAFF
TGTGCCAACACCCTACTAGGAGACACTGAAGCTTTCTTC
>-|TRBD1|TRBV5-6|TRBJ2-3
CARSKGQKPQYF
TGTGCCCGCAGCAAGGGACAGAAGCCCCAGTATTTT
>-|-|TRBV4-2|TRBJ2-1
CASSQDLRGLRRYKEQFF
TGTGCCAGCAGCCAAGATTTAAGGGGACTTAGACGATACAAAGAGCAGTTCTTC
>-|-|TRBV30|TRBJ1-1
CAWRRGYTEAFF
TGTGCCTGGAGACGGGGATACACTGAAGCTTTCTTT
>-|-|TRBV6-1|TRBJ2-1
CASPSLREVSEQFF
TGCGCCAGCCCTTCCCTCAGGGAGGTAAGTGAGCAGTTCTTC
>-|-|TRBV6-2/TRBV6-3|TRBJ1-5
CASSYPLGRVTYSNQLQHF
TGTGCCAGCAGTTACCCGCTGGGAAGAGTGACCTATAGCAATCAGCTCCAGCACTTT
>once|-|TRBV5-4|TRBJ2-1
CASSFLCLPNGQFF
TGTGCCAGCAGCTTCTTATGCCTACCTAATGGGCAGTTCTTC
>-|-|TRBV12-3/TRBV12-4|TRBJ2-7
CPSSPSPANEQYF
TGTCCCAGCAGTCCGAGCCCCGCCAACGAGCAGTACTTC
>once|-|TRBV10-3|TRBJ2-5
CAINMRPQETQYF
TGTGCCATAAATATGCGCCCGCAAGAAACCCAGTACTTC
>-|-|TRBV4-1|TRBJ1-1
CASSQDSGGEGTFF
TGTGCCAGCAGCCAAGATTCTGGGGGTGAGGGAACTTTCTTT
>few|TRBD2|TRBV6-1|TRBJ2-7
CASGERLAGGYEQYF
TGTGCCAGCGGTGAAAGGCTAGCGGGAGGCTACGAGCAGTACTTC
>once|-|TRBV29-1|TRBJ1-2
CSVVTGTYGHTF
TGCAGCGTTGTTACGGGCACCTATGGCCACACCTTC
>-|-|TRBV6-2/TRBV6-3|TRBJ1-1
CAGTPSNTEAFF
TGTGCCGGCACTCCCTCAAACACTGAAGCTTTCTTT
>-|-|TRBV7-2|TRBJ2-1
CASSLDPNNEQFF
TGTGCCAGCAGCTTAGATCCCAACAATGAGCAGTTCTTC
>-|TRBD1|TRBV5-4|TRBJ1-2
CASSLRGPEVAGYTF
TGTGCCAGCAGTTTGAGGGGGCCAGAGGTGGCTGGCTACACCTTC
>many|-|TRBV5-6|TRBJ2-3
CASSKGQGPRRPQYF
TGTGCCAGCAGCAAAGGGCAAGGTCCTCGTCGTCCACAGTATTTT